This TCR beta chain was found in a study of regulatory T cells in long-lasting Graves disease. Study results and caveats: Persistent Graves' patients showed reduced TCR diversity versus newly diagnosed patients. Favored usage of TRBV28, TRBJ1-2 and TRBJ2-5 was recorded in persistent disease. The analysis examined peripheral blood only and excluded thyroid tissue.

Time point: newly diagnosed GD, antithyroid drugs for less than 3 months. The authors made the TCR library using RNA they extracted from PBMCs. Remarks on this clonotype: Antigen unknown.

With iRepertoire HTBI primers and Arm-PCR of CDR3 regions, TCR beta libraries were built. TCRdb ran MiXCR on the multiplex PCR reads and lists one entry per CDR3 protein. The sample carries a few hundred thousand distinct CDR3 sequences, about 11% recorded once. Trimming removed 1 base at V and 1 base at J, with 11 bases between. The germline gives CDR1 MGHRA, CDR2 YSYEKL. The CDR3 is 15 amino acids. The data were also submitted as part of a second study, on T cells in Graves' hyperthyroidism and ophthalmopathy. That source adds: TCR CDR3 regions were first amplified by RT-PCR with HTBI primers.

Sequencing used peripheral blood mononuclear cells (PBMCs), obtained at new diagnosis, from a patient treated with antithyroid drugs. V gene TRBV4-1 combines with J gene TRBJ2-7; D assignment may be TRBD1 or TRBD2 (5 bases each). This sequence was found in a woman younger than 30 with Graves disease. The CDR3, as DNA: TGCGCCAGCAGCCAAGTTTGGGGGAGATCCTACGAGCAGTACTTC. Protein product: CASSQVWGRSYEQYF.